This is a list of T cell receptor beta chains from one sample in a study of patients and donors after allogeneic stem cell transplantation. TCRdb ran MiXCR on the RT-PCR reads and lists one entry per CDR3 protein. The table lists 45,000 to 65,000 distinct CDR3 sequences, less than 15% of them singletons. The sequencing input was blood, either unsorted or a sorted T cell fraction (not recorded which). These receptors originate from a human donor who was either an allogeneic HSCT recipient or a stem cell or donor lymphocyte infusion donor (not recorded which). It is not recorded whose cells these are; they may come from a transplant donor. Both conserved end residues are part of each CDR3. A D gene is named only where the DNA matches it firmly. Only part of the rows carry a size: once, few, many, or a class if the clone is expanded.

V gene	clone size	D gene	J gene	CDR3 protein	CDR3 DNA
TRBV5-1	many	NA	TRBJ2-2	CASSAASWGELFF	TGCGCCAGCAGCGCGGCTAGCTGGGGGGAGCTGTTTTTT
TRBV28	few	NA	TRBJ2-7	CASSYFARSYEQYF	TGTGCCAGCAGTTATTTCGCTAGGAGCTACGAGCAGTACTTC
TRBV27	NA	NA	TRBJ2-1	CASSLLPAPPYNEQFF	TGTGCCAGCAGTTTATTGCCGGCACCACCCTACAATGAGCAGTTCTTC
TRBV28	many	TRBD1	TRBJ1-1	CASSQRGQVEAFF	TGTGCCAGCAGCCAGAGGGGACAGGTTGAAGCTTTCTTT
TRBV20-1	few	NA	TRBJ2-7	CSARTGDPWSSYEQYF	TGCAGTGCCCGCACAGGAGACCCTTGGAGCTCCTACGAGCAGTACTTC
TRBV18	NA	NA	TRBJ1-2	CASSSPSEGYGYTF	TGTGCCAGCTCATCCCCTTCGGAAGGCTATGGCTACACCTTC
TRBV27	many	NA	TRBJ2-2	CASSDLGTGELFF	TGTGCCAGCAGCGATTTAGGGACCGGGGAGCTGTTTTTT
TRBV20-1	NA	TRBD2	TRBJ2-3	CSARTSGRAEADTQYF	TGCAGTGCCCGGACTAGCGGGAGGGCCGAGGCAGATACGCAGTATTTT
TRBV7-9	NA	TRBD1	TRBJ2-2	CASSFGTVDTGELFF	TGTGCCAGCAGCTTCGGGACAGTGGACACCGGGGAGCTGTTTTTT
TRBV15	many	NA	TRBJ1-4	CATSRVGVEKLFF	TGTGCCACCAGCAGAGTGGGGGTGGAAAAACTGTTTTTT
TRBV7-9	few	NA	TRBJ1-5	CASSPQLIGEGDQPQHF	TGTGCCAGCAGCCCCCAGCTGATAGGGGAGGGGGATCAGCCCCAGCATTTT
TRBV19	few	TRBD2	TRBJ2-2	CASSSPSPGLLTGELFF	TGTGCCAGTAGTTCACCCTCACCGGGACTACTTACCGGGGAGCTGTTTTTT
TRBV24-1	NA	NA	TRBJ2-2	CATSDLGSLANTGELFF	TGTGCCACCAGTGATTTGGGCAGCCTCGCGAACACCGGGGAGCTGTTTTTT
TRBV7-9	NA	TRBD2	TRBJ2-3	CASSLDGLAGVNTDTQYF	TGTGCCAGCAGCTTAGATGGCCTAGCGGGAGTAAACACAGATACGCAGTATTTT
TRBV7-9	many	NA	TRBJ1-5	CASSQGGQGNQPQHF	TGTGCCAGCAGCCAAGGCGGGCAGGGCAATCAGCCCCAGCATTTT
TRBV12-3/TRBV12-4	few	NA	TRBJ1-5	CASSFWSQPQHF	TGTGCCAGCAGTTTCTGGAGTCAGCCCCAGCATTTT
TRBV6-5	NA	TRBD2	TRBJ2-1	CASSPGLVRTYNEQFF	TGTGCCAGCAGCCCTGGACTAGTTAGAACGTACAATGAGCAGTTCTTC
TRBV12-3/TRBV12-4	many	TRBD2	TRBJ2-1	CASSLLAGSYNEQFF	TGTGCCAGCAGTTTACTAGCGGGATCCTACAATGAGCAGTTCTTC
TRBV4-2	few	TRBD2	TRBJ2-1	CASSQGIAGGGNEQFF	TGTGCCAGCAGCCAAGGGATAGCGGGAGGAGGGAATGAGCAGTTCTTC
TRBV11-2	many	NA	TRBJ1-4	CASSLTPAHEKLFF	TGTGCCAGCAGCTTAACGCCAGCTCATGAAAAACTGTTTTTT
TRBV7-3	NA	NA	TRBJ2-5	CASSLGGSSGVPETQYF	TGTGCCAGCAGCTTAGGGGGAAGTTCGGGAGTTCCGGAGACCCAGTACTTC
TRBV20-1	many	NA	TRBJ1-4	CSASGTATNEKLFF	TGCAGTGCGTCAGGGACTGCAACTAATGAAAAACTGTTTTTT